This entry features one T cell receptor beta chain sequence. The sample contains more than one DNA sequence encoding this CDR3. This sample is part of a study of T cell responses to AZD1222 COVID-19 vaccine. This CDR3 contains 14 residues. The V end lost 1 base, the J end lost 1 base, and 7 bases lay between the germline ends. Germline V lookup: CDR1 SGHTA, CDR2 FQGNSA. Data came from immunoSEQ multiplex PCR; TCRdb stores just in-frame clones and leaves some out. The sample has 130,000 or so clones, 80% to 90% seen once. The source was peripheral blood, collected 28 days after the second AZD1222 dose. This rearrangement joins TRBV7-2 to TRBJ1-1; no definite D call. This receptor was taken from an adult who received the AZD1222 COVID-19 vaccine. CDR3 region: CASSLVPGNTEAFF. The CDR3, as DNA: TGTGCCAGCAGCTTAGTGCCAGGGAACACTGAAGCTTTCTTT. The variable domain in full, with the rest retrieved from reference TRBV7-2 and TRBJ1-1, is GAGVSQSPSNKVTEKGKDVELRCDPISGHTALYWYRQSLGQGLEFLIYFQGNSAPDKSGLPSDRFSAERTGGSVSTLTIQRTQQEDSAVYLCASSLVPGNTEAFFGQGTRLTVV.